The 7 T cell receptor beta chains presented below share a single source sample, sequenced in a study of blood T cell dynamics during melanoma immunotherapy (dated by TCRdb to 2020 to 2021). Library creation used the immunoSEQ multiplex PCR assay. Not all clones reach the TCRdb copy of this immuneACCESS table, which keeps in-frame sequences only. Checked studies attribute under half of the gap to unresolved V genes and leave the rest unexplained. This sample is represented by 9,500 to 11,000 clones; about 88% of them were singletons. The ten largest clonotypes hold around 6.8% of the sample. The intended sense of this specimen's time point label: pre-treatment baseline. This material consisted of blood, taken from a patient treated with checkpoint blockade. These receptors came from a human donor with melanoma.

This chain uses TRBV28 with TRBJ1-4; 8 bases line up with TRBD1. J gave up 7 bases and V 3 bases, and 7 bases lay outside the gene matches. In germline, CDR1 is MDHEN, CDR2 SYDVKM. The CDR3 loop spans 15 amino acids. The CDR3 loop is CASSLVGQAVEKLFF. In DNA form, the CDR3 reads TGTGCCAGCAGTTTGGTGGGACAGGCCGTTGAAAAACTGTTTTTT.

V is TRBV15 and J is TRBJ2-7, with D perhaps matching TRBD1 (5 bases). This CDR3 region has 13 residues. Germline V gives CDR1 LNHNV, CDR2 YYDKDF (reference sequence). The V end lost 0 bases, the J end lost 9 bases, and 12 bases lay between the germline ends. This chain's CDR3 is CATSRDSRQWQYF. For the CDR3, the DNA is TGTGCCACCAGCAGAGATTCGAGACAGTGGCAGTACTTC.

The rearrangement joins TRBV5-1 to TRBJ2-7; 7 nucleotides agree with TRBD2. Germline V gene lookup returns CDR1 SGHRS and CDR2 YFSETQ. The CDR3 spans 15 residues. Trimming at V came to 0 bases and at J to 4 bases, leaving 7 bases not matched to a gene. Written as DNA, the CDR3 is TGCGCCAGCAGCTTGGTAGCGGGTACATGGTACGAGCAGTACTTC. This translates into CASSLVAGTWYEQYF.

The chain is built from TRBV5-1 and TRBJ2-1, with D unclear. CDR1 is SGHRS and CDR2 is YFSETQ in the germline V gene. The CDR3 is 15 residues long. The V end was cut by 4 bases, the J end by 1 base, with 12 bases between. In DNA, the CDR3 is TGCGCCAGCAGCCGAGTAAGGCAGTCCTACAATGAGCAGTTCTTC. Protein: CASSRVRQSYNEQFF.

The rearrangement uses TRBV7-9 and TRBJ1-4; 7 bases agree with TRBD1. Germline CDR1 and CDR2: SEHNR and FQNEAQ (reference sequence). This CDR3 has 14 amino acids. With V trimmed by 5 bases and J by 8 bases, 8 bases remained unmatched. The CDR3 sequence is CASSPGTVPEKLFF. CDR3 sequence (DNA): TGTGCCAGCAGCCCCGGGACAGTCCCCGAAAAACTGTTTTTT.

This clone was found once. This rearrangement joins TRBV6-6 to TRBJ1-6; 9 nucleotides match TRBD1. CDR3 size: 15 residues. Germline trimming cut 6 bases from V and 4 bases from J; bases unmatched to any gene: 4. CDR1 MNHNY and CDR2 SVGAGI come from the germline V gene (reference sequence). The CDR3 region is CASRDGTGYNSPLHF. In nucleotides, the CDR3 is TGTGCCAGCAGGGACGGGACAGGGTATAATTCACCCCTCCACTTT.

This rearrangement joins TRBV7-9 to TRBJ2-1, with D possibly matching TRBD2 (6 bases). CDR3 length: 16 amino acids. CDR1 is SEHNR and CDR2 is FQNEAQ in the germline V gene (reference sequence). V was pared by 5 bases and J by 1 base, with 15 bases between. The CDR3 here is CASSPLGGISYNEQFF. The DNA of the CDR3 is TGTGCCAGCAGCCCCCTAGGAGGGATTTCCTACAATGAGCAGTTCTTC.